Sequencing of this T cell receptor (beta chain) was carried out in a study of blood T cell repertoires in COVID-19. Trimming pared 2 bases from V and 8 bases from J, leaving 19 bases between. This CDR3 spans 16 amino acids. Germline loops: CDR1 MNHEY, CDR2 SVGAGI. Some clones are missing from TCRdb's copy, which holds only in-frame ones; the method was immunoSEQ multiplex PCR. Among about 100,000 clones listed, about 78% were seen once. Sequenced: peripheral blood. This sequence originates from a man aged 50 to 60 who had recovered from COVID-19. V is TRBV6-5 and J is TRBJ2-1; D perhaps matches TRBD2 (7 bases). The CDR3 region has the DNA TGTGCCAGCAGTTACGGCGGGGGCGCGAAGGGAGATGAGCAGTTCTTC. Protein: CASSYGGGAKGDEQFF.